This T cell receptor (beta chain) emerged from a study of T cells in Graves' hyperthyroidism and ophthalmopathy. Study-level points and caveats: Most clonotypes expanded in the thyroid (above 0.001) were also present in blood.

Note on this clonotype: Its antigen is as yet unknown.

The CDR3 length is 14 residues. The germline V gene encodes CDR1 SGHTA and CDR2 FQGNSA. Uncontrolled infection, other autoimmune disease, pregnancy and lactation each barred patients from inclusion. Authors of the study amplified TCR beta CDR3 regions from RNA transcripts. The study used the HTBI primer set for a first-round RT-PCR of the TCR CDR3. TCRdb called the multiplex PCR reads again in MiXCR, with one record for every CDR3 protein. The data contain about 760,000 distinct CDR3 sequences, roughly a third of them seen just once; the ten biggest clones take up around a third. The receptor was isolated from a woman aged 40 to 50 with Graves' hyperthyroidism. The genes are TRBV7-2 and TRBJ2-7; 10 nucleotides agree with TRBD1. The J call is in doubt because the DNA end fits TRBJ2-1 better. The sample consisted of blood. CDR3 nucleotide sequence: TGTGCCACGCGACAGGGGGCGGGCCAACATGAGCAGTTCTTC. It is translated as CATRQGAGQHEQFF.